This T cell receptor (beta chain) stems from a study of T cells in localized non-small cell lung cancer. Concerning this clone: Antigen specificity is unknown.

Clones were sequenced by immunoSEQ multiplex PCR, and TCRdb holds only the in-frame ones, with some missing. The sample records 75,000 to 90,000 clones, almost 85% being singletons. General study points: It remains possible that heterogeneity exists, since only one tumor region was sequenced. A higher density of T cells in blood coincided with extended overall survival.

This receptor was taken from a man aged 40 to 75 with stage I lung adenocarcinoma. The starting material was peripheral blood, obtained before any cancer treatment.

In DNA, the CDR3 is TGTGCCAGCAGCTCACGATCCCTCACAGATACGCAGTATTTT. This sequence encodes CASSSRSLTDTQYF. The gene calls are TRBV7-6 and TRBJ2-3; unclear D gene. The CDR3 is 14 residues long. Germline V gives CDR1 SGHVS, CDR2 FNYEAQ. Deletions cut 4 bases from V and 2 bases from J, with 10 bases between.